The rows below give T cell receptor beta chains drawn from one sample of a study of blood T cells in healthy people across ages. TCRdb reprocessed the 5' RACE reads with MiXCR, giving one entry per CDR3 protein. The profile shows about 640,000 distinct CDR3 sequences, under 65% of them singletons. Sequencing input: blood. The receptor source for this set is a man aged 55 to 69 in good health. Each CDR3 is given with its conserved first and last residue. Each record gives: J gene, V gene, D gene, clone size, CDR3 protein, CDR3 DNA. D genes are given only for firm matches. Size tells how often a clone was seen (once, few, many) or the class of an expanded clone, and some rows leave it out.

TRBJ2-5 | TRBV29-1 | TRBD1 | many | CSARQGGQETQYF | TGCAGCGCACGACAGGGCGGGCAAGAGACCCAGTACTTC
TRBJ2-7 | TRBV10-3 | TRBD2 | few | CAISTSGASYNEQYF | TGTGCCATCAGCACTAGCGGGGCCTCCTACAATGAGCAGTACTTC
TRBJ2-7 | TRBV6-6 | TRBD2 | . | CASSTGLAGAEQYF | TGTGCCAGCAGTACGGGACTAGCGGGGGCCGAGCAGTACTTC
TRBJ2-3 | TRBV28 | . | . | CASSKGTPGVRTQYF | TGTGCCAGCAGTAAAGGGACCCCCGGGGTGAGGACGCAGTATTTT
TRBJ1-2 | TRBV24-1 | . | . | CATSDSRGGGYTF | TGTGCCACCAGTGATTCCAGGGGTGGAGGCTACACCTTC
TRBJ2-5 | TRBV10-3 | TRBD2 | . | CAISEGGLAAPETQYF | TGTGCCATCAGTGAAGGTGGACTAGCAGCCCCAGAGACCCAGTACTTC
TRBJ2-3 | TRBV7-2 | . | few | CASSLSPGADTQYF | TGTGCCAGCAGCTTATCCCCGGGGGCAGATACGCAGTATTTT
TRBJ1-4 | TRBV20-1 | . | . | CSAKDGRNEKLFF | TGCAGTGCTAAGGACGGACGTAATGAAAAACTGTTTTTT
TRBJ2-3 | TRBV29-1 | . | . | CSAELENMPDTQYF | TGCAGCGCTGAACTAGAAAATATGCCAGATACGCAGTATTTT
TRBJ2-1 | TRBV15 | . | few | CATSPDGSYNEQFF | TGTGCCACCAGCCCCGACGGCTCCTACAATGAGCAGTTCTTC
TRBJ2-1 | TRBV7-8 | . | . | CASSLVSGALLGNEQFF | TGTGCCAGCAGCTTAGTATCGGGGGCTTTATTAGGGAATGAGCAGTTCTTC
TRBJ1-2 | TRBV5-5 | . | . | CASSLSRVNEYGYTF | TGTGCTAGCAGCTTGTCTCGAGTCAATGAGTATGGCTACACCTTC
TRBJ2-6 | TRBV29-1 | . | many | CSSSWVRHTGSVTGANVLTF | TGCAGCTCATCTTGGGTACGACATACGGGGTCCGTTACTGGGGCCAACGTCCTGACTTTC
TRBJ2-6 | TRBV4-2 | . | . | CASSQDWVAGGTSGANVPTF | .
TRBJ1-2 | TRBV20-1 | TRBD1 | . | CSAKGTDYGYTF | TGCAGTGCTAAGGGGACAGATTATGGCTACACCTTC
TRBJ2-6 | TRBV7-6 | TRBD1 | few | CASSLKQGSSSGANVLTF | TGTGCCAGCAGCTTAAAACAGGGGTCTAGCTCTGGGGCCAACGTCCTGACTTTC
TRBJ2-7 | TRBV20-1 | . | few | CSAKLWGEGYEQYF | TGCAGTGCCAAACTATGGGGAGAGGGCTACGAGCAGTACTTC
TRBJ2-4 | TRBV20-1 | TRBD1 | . | CSARDRTGGIQYF | TGCAGTGCTAGAGATAGGACAGGGGGAATTCAGTACTTC
TRBJ2-5 | TRBV14 | . | . | CASSQGTRYSETQYF | TGTGCCAGCAGCCAAGGTACACGGTACTCGGAGACCCAGTACTTC
TRBJ2-1 | TRBV7-2 | . | . | CARGRDNEQFF | TGTGCCAGGGGACGGGACAATGAGCAGTTCTTC
TRBJ2-3 | TRBV4-2 | . | . | CASSQEGLGPDTQYF | TGTGCCAGCAGCCAAGAGGGTTTGGGCCCAGATACGCAGTATTTT
TRBJ2-5 | TRBV20-1 | TRBD2 | . | CSAGVASGVETQYF | TGCAGTGCTGGAGTCGCTAGCGGGGTTGAGACCCAGTACTTC
TRBJ2-5 | TRBV28 | . | . | CAGSLTQETQYF | TGTGCCGGCAGTTTAACACAAGAGACCCAGTACTTC
TRBJ1-5 | TRBV20-1 | . | once | CSAGTPGQPQHF | TGCAGTGCAGGGACGCCAGGTCAGCCCCAGCATTTT
TRBJ2-1 | TRBV3-1 | . | once | CASSQGGAGATYNEQFF | TGTGCCAGCAGCCAAGGGGGGGCGGGGGCAACCTACAATGAGCAGTTCTTC
TRBJ1-2 | TRBV6-5 | . | . | CASSSRREYQTNYGYTF | TGTGCCAGCAGTTCGAGGAGGGAATATCAAACTAACTATGGCTACACCTTC
TRBJ2-1 | TRBV6-7 | TRBD1 | . | CASSYGGQGPYNEQFF | TGTGCCAGCAGTTACGGGGGACAGGGGCCCTACAATGAGCAGTTCTTC
TRBJ2-3 | TRBV20-1 | . | . | CSASPERPTDTQYF | TGCAGTGCGAGCCCGGAACGGCCAACAGATACGCAGTATTTT
TRBJ2-5 | TRBV25-1 | TRBD1 | few | CASRDRLQETQYF | TGTGCCTCCCGGGACAGACTCCAAGAGACCCAGTACTTC
TRBJ2-1 | TRBV27 | TRBD2 | . | CASSLSPGTSSSEQFF | TGTGCCAGCAGTTTATCGCCAGGGACTAGCTCATCTGAGCAGTTCTTC
TRBJ2-7 | TRBV7-8 | . | once | CASSLLKALSYEQYF | TGTGCCAGCAGCTTGTTAAAGGCTCTCTCCTACGAGCAGTACTTC
TRBJ2-1 | TRBV4-1 | . | . | CASSQGAGWVDEQFF | TGCGCCAGCAGCCAGGGGGCGGGGTGGGTCGATGAGCAGTTCTTC
TRBJ2-3 | TRBV28 | . | few | CASSLWGSGTDTQYF | TGTGCCAGCAGTTTATGGGGGTCCGGCACAGATACGCAGTATTTT
TRBJ2-3 | TRBV20-1 | TRBD2 | few | CSARGVTAGTDTQYF | TGCAGTGCTAGAGGGGTGACAGCGGGGACAGATACGCAGTATTTT
TRBJ1-2 | TRBV7-9 | . | . | CASSLTAGRGNYGYTF | TGTGCCAGCAGCTTAACGGCAGGGAGGGGCAACTATGGCTACACCTTC
TRBJ2-7 | TRBV7-8 | . | once | CASSSPGHTYEQYF | TGTGCCAGCAGCTCACCGGGACACACTTACGAGCAGTACTTC
TRBJ2-5 | TRBV10-1 | . | . | CASSESSTVTQYF | TGCGCCAGCAGTGAGTCCTCGACCGTTACCCAGTACTTC
TRBJ2-7 | TRBV5-1 | . | . | CASSLLAGANYEQYF | TGCGCCAGCAGCCTGCTCGCGGGGGCCAACTACGAGCAGTACTTC
TRBJ2-5 | TRBV14 | TRBD1 | . | CASSRRDSPPGSQYF | TGTGCCAGCAGCCGACGGGACAGCCCACCGGGTTCCCAGTACTTC
TRBJ2-7 | TRBV6-2/TRBV6-3 | . | . | CASSPQTPTYEQYF | TGTGCCAGCAGTCCACAAACCCCCACCTACGAGCAGTACTTC
TRBJ2-1 | TRBV12-3/TRBV12-4 | TRBD2 | . | CASRRLAGANEQFF | TGTGCCAGCAGGCGGCTAGCGGGGGCCAATGAGCAGTTCTTC
TRBJ2-1 | TRBV19 | TRBD1 | . | CASRRGQEFDEQFF | TGTGCCAGTAGGAGGGGGCAGGAGTTCGATGAACAGTTCTTC
TRBJ2-7 | TRBV20-1 | . | few | CSATRGGATVFYEQYF | TGCAGTGCCACCAGGGGGGGGGCTACGGTTTTCTACGAGCAGTACTTC
TRBJ2-3 | TRBV5-1 | . | . | CASSLDGRGDTQYF | TGCGCCAGCAGCTTGGACGGCCGTGGAGATACGCAGTATTTT
TRBJ1-4 | TRBV7-2 | . | . | CASRRGQEEEKLFF | TGTGCCAGCAGACGGGGACAAGAGGAAGAAAAACTGTTTTTT
TRBJ2-5 | TRBV4-1 | . | . | CASSHRIAGGRETQYF | TGCGCCAGCAGCCACCGAATTGCAGGAGGACGAGAGACCCAGTACTTC
TRBJ2-1 | TRBV12-3/TRBV12-4 | TRBD1 | . | CASSFGQGNEQFF | TGTGCCAGCAGTTTTGGACAGGGGAATGAGCAGTTCTTC
TRBJ1-1 | TRBV20-1 | . | few | CSAREGGRPEAFF | TGCAGTGCTAGGGAGGGGGGTCGTCCTGAAGCTTTCTTT
TRBJ2-1 | TRBV2 | TRBD1 | many | CASRAGRTGANEQFF | TGTGCCAGCAGGGCGGGGCGGACAGGGGCTAATGAGCAGTTCTTC
TRBJ2-7 | TRBV4-2 | TRBD2 | . | CASSLIAGGNYEQYF | TGTGCCAGCAGCCTAATAGCGGGGGGTAACTACGAGCAGTACTTC
TRBJ2-1 | TRBV3-1 | . | . | CASSQETGYLYNEQFF | TGTGCCAGCAGCCAAGAAACGGGGTACTTATACAATGAGCAGTTCTTC
TRBJ1-2 | TRBV6-5 | . | . | CASSYSVGGASYGYTF | TGTGCCAGCAGTTACTCGGTCGGGGGCGCAAGCTATGGCTACACCTTC
TRBJ2-4 | TRBV25-1 | . | few | CASSESSANIQYF | TGTGCCAGCAGTGAAAGCTCTGCAAACATTCAGTACTTC
TRBJ2-2 | TRBV4-2 | TRBD1 | . | CASSLNYGTGMRGELFF | TGTGCCAGCAGCCTGAACTACGGGACAGGGATGAGGGGGGAGCTGTTTTTT
TRBJ2-1 | TRBV28 | . | . | CASSGTGSSYNEQFF | TGTGCCAGCAGCGGTACGGGGAGCTCCTACAATGAGCAGTTCTTC
TRBJ2-5 | TRBV10-2 | . | once | CASSESAGVRGQYF | TGCGCCAGCAGTGAGTCGGCCGGGGTGAGGGGACAGTACTTC
TRBJ2-1 | TRBV5-1 | . | . | CASSLELHNEQFF | TGCGCCAGCAGCTTGGAACTTCACAATGAGCAGTTCTTC
TRBJ2-3 | TRBV3-1 | . | . | CASSAKTFSTDTQYF | TGTGCCAGCAGCGCTAAGACTTTCAGCACAGATACGCAGTATTTT
TRBJ1-2 | TRBV11-2 | TRBD1 | . | CASSWDRVQDGYTF | TGTGCCAGCAGCTGGGACAGGGTTCAAGATGGCTACACCTTC